This T cell receptor beta chain was sequenced for a study of neoadjuvant nivolumab and ipilimumab in lung cancer. Using immunoSEQ multiplex PCR, the repertoire was profiled, and TCRdb retains in-frame clones only, with some absent. The table has 8,000 to 10,000 clones, around 81% seen once. The sequence derives from an adult with non-small cell lung cancer. The source material was peripheral blood, sampled before neoadjuvant nivolumab, alone or with ipilimumab.

The CDR3 sequence: CASSELYEQYF. The DNA of the CDR3 is TGTGCCAGCAGTGAGCTCTACGAGCAGTACTTC. The chain is built from TRBV6-5 and TRBJ2-7, with D unresolved. Germline-derived CDR1 and CDR2 are MNHEY and SVGAGI. There are 11 residues in the CDR3. Trimming shortened V by 5 bases and J by 3 bases, and 5 bases separated the two germline ends.